This T cell receptor (beta chain) was captured in a study of cytomegalovirus exposure and HLA in healthy donors (dated by TCRdb to the late 2010s). Background for the entire study: An earlier analysis of some 600 of the donors reported 276 Gb of sequence data and 90 million to 120 million unique TCR beta sequences obtained from about 180 million T cells. HLA typing included class I and class II loci at four-digit resolution. An early release covering around 630 HLA-typed donors comprised 300 to 350 gigabases of sequencing data and some 79 million unique TCR sequences. The later analysis used no new phenotypic data to find candidate immune exposures, relying instead on TCR beta sequences and their occurrence across donors. Genome-wide SNP genotypes for about 55% of the roughly 670 donors were used in a later genetic analysis, which treated that subset as a discovery cohort. The study aimed to test whether cataloging public T cell receptors could reveal signatures of past pathogen exposure. On average, around 200,000 unique TCR beta nucleotide sequences were sequenced per donor among more than 350 genotyped donors of the cohort, with roughly 19% of those sequences being non-productive. The study profiled the T cell repertoires of 500 to 800 subjects by immunosequencing and related them to cytomegalovirus serostatus. The number of typed donors differed by locus: about 620-640 for A, B, C, DRB1 and DQB1; some 500 for DQA1; fewer than 610 for DPA1; and around 470 for DPB1. A later analysis re-analyzed previously published TCR beta repertoires from 500 to 700 donors and added high-resolution HLA genotyping to study TCR occurrence patterns. An earlier analysis of approximately 500 of the donors applied high-throughput TCR beta sequencing to assess whether each TCR beta V gene segment acted as functional or pseudogenic. All discovery cohort repertoires had been generated using a single sequencing platform. A separate validation cohort of over 95 different subjects was used in addition to the roughly 670-subject first cohort. The study combined high-throughput TCR immunosequencing, statistical association of individual TCRs with disease status, and machine learning to predict cytomegalovirus infection status. Donor age, sex, ethnicity and CMV serostatus were compiled alongside the repertoire data. Among the approximately 400 genotyped donors, around 81% belonged to the genetic ancestry cluster associated with self-reported Caucasian donors. About 5 DR-DQ haplotypes were handled as single units for association and clustering, since linkage in the cohort was strong. On the study overall, not on this receptor specifically: Sequencing depth was assumed to be roughly uniform across donors in the presence/absence analyses, though that assumption may not hold. Most TCR sequences were observed very rarely across donors, whereas some public TCRs were present in many individuals. The earlier analysis of about 600 of the donors excluded some 15 rarely observed V segments, including chromosome 9 orphons, because counts were too low. The sequencing pipeline was judged likely to have produced a cluster of highly shared sequence variants as a technical artifact. The classifier was reported to diagnose cytomegalovirus status with high specificity and sensitivity in both the original cohort and the validation cohort. A further reported finding was that TCR beta sequences accurately predicted the HLA-A and HLA-B alleles for most subjects in the first cohort. Specific HLA alleles were associated with 15,000 to 20,000 TCR beta sequences at a false discovery rate of 0.05 in a later analysis. Linkage disequilibrium might explain the correlated functional status among segregating V segments, but an unknown experimental factor could not be ruled out. Compared with the approximately 710-donor mean, donors in an Asian-associated ancestry cluster had fewer N-insertions in productive TCRs, according to a later genetic analysis. According to a later analysis, TCR association rates differed among HLA loci, with DRB1 alleles showing the most associated TCRs and HLA-C alleles showing the fewest. In a later analysis, several top co-occurrence clusters were reported to appear linked to parvovirus B19, influenza, CMV and Epstein-Barr virus. The authors suggested that the approach could potentially be extended to other disease states and immunological phenotypes. In a later analysis, HLA-associated TCR beta chains were found to be more clonally expanded and to have lower generation probabilities than equally common non-associated chains. Strong co-occurrence of HLA alleles, especially DR and DQ, made assigning TCR associations to individual alleles difficult. Only TCR beta chains were sequenced in this cohort, and the absence of alpha or paired-chain data limited detectable features. Some IMGT-functional V segments, including TRBV6-2 and TRBV6-3, could not be distinguished by the 87-base-pair reads and were therefore excluded. An earlier analysis of approximately 600 of the donors showed that most TCR beta V segments appeared in productive rearrangements either about 87% or about 30% of the time, which broadly matched IMGT annotations. A later genetic analysis associated a missense DCLRE1C variant with V-gene and J-gene trimming of TCR beta chains, and an independent cohort replicated the association. HLA typing was unavailable for some donors at each locus, so association tests used only the typed subset. The only immune exposure information available for the cohort was CMV serostatus. In vitro tests confirmed that a few of the cytomegalovirus-associated TCR beta chains recognize cytomegalovirus antigens. The study listed 150 to 200 TCR beta chains as associated with cytomegalovirus. In a later analysis, most CMV-associated TCR beta chains were found to appear HLA-restricted, with HLA associations seemingly driven largely by CMV exposure.

This clone has a single count. Its antigen has not been determined. No base quality values were provided; no much bigger clone lies one nucleotide off. The cohort was made up of 650 to 700 healthy bone marrow donors. All cohort members were sampled while nominally healthy, although unrecorded immune exposures were likely present. The donor tested CMV seropositive, placing the donor among the 250 to 350 seropositive members of the cohort. Every donor gave a peripheral blood sample, and the peripheral blood mononuclear cells from that sample were used for TCR beta sequencing. The Qiagen DNeasy Blood Extraction Kit was used to extract genomic DNA from the blood cell samples. Library generation was performed with the immunoSEQ multiplex PCR assay. For the multiplex PCR, a mixture combining 60 forward primers for TCR Vbeta segments and 13 reverse primers for TCR Jbeta segments was used. A multiplex PCR assay on genomic DNA amplified the CDR3 region of rearranged TCR beta genes. The amplified TCR beta libraries were sequenced on the Illumina HiSeq System as 87-base-pair reads. The authors processed their data as follows. Across the 700 or so repertoires, a later analysis counted roughly 77 million unique TCR beta chains, roughly 11 million of which were shared by at least two donors. Raw reads were error-corrected and collapsed into unique sequences with a nearest-neighbor algorithm that merged closely related sequences to remove PCR and sequencing errors. V, D and J gene segments were assigned by aligning CDR3 sequences to IMGT reference sequences. Each retained sequence needed at least a six-nucleotide match to both a V gene segment and a J gene segment. A rearrangement counted as productive if the CDR3 had no stop codons and remained in frame with V and J, and every other rearrangement counted as non-productive. CDR3 was defined by IMGT convention, running from the second conserved V-encoded cysteine to the conserved J-encoded phenylalanine. The earlier analysis of about 640 of the donors excluded any sequence lacking an unambiguous match to a single V gene segment. An earlier analysis of 500 to 700 of the donors classified V segments as functional when productive rearrangements were above 56.7% and as segregating when the standard deviation between donors was above 5%. A statistical classification framework was built for diagnosing cytomegalovirus status from the catalog of TCR beta chain sequences. In a later analysis, TCR nucleotide sequences were compared against IMGT/GENE-DB human TR gene sequences so that V and J genes could be assigned. The TCRdist pipeline was used in a later analysis to assign CDR3 sequences and most-parsimonious VDJ recombination scenarios. In a later analysis, each TCR beta chain was defined by its CDR3 amino acid sequence together with its V-gene family, and reads lacking a unique V-gene family were excluded. To address suspected cross-contamination and a sequencing artifact, a later analysis removed 592 highly shared, low-generation-probability nucleotide sequences. In a later analysis, a clonal expansion index was calculated for each public chain from normalized within-repertoire ranks of inferred template counts. In a later analysis, generation probabilities were computed using a VDJ recombination model fitted to out-of-frame rearrangements, and the results were checked against IGoR. Hypergeometric tests were used in a later analysis to score TCR-TCR, TCR-HLA and TCR-CMV co-occurrence, with a repertoire-size bias correction applied to the TCR pairs. False discovery rates were estimated in a later analysis by permuting HLA or CMV assignments 20 times. In a later analysis, co-occurring TCRs were grouped using DBSCAN, with TCRdist sequence similarity added in when clustering inside HLA-allele-positive subsets. Co-occurrence clustering excluded repertoires with fewer than 30,000 or more than 120,000 public chains, plus five with anomalous nucleotide sharing. TCRdb limited this immuneACCESS table to in-frame rearrangements with V and J called. A share of clones is missing; checked studies link under half to unresolved V genes, and the rest is unexplained. D and trimming come from the DNA, and the V and J calls and clone size come from that table. This sample has about 120,000 clones in its table, and 77% of those were observed once. Clones ranked in the top ten supply 4.5% to 5% of the sample.

Measured from the cysteine to the phenylalanine, the CDR3 is 13 residues long. The CDR3 DNA has 39 bases and is translated from base 1. Looking up the germline V gene (reference sequence) yields CDR1 LNHDA and CDR2 SQIVND. V is shortened by 6 bases, J by 4 bases, and the region joining them spans 10 bases. This clonotype was sampled from a man in his fifties or sixties in good health and CMV-seropositive. The sequenced material came from PBMCs. This chain joins TRBV19 to TRBJ2-1; confidence is insufficient to name the D gene. DNA sequence: TGTGCCAGTAGATGGTCGGAGTACAATGAGCAGTTCTTC. It codes for CASRWSEYNEQFF.